Listed below are T cell receptor beta chains from one sample, sequenced in a study of T cell changes during pregnancy in multiple sclerosis. TCRdb keeps only in-frame clones here, not all; method: immunoSEQ multiplex PCR. The sample consists of 25,000 to 35,000 clones, more than 75% of them appearing once. Sequencing used CD8+ T cells from peripheral blood mononuclear cells, obtained after pregnancy. These receptors came from a female donor with multiple sclerosis, enrolled in a pregnancy study. The CDR3 runs from the conserved cysteine through the conserved F or W. A D gene is named only where the DNA matches it firmly. Size values are once, few and many counts, or a class for expanded clones, and some rows have none.

v_call: TRBV6-5
clone_size: -
d_call: -
j_call: TRBJ1-3
cdr3_nt: TGTGCCAGCAGTTACTCGACAGGTGCTGGAAACACCATATATTTT
cdr3_aa: CASSYSTGAGNTIYF

v_call: TRBV7-9
clone_size: -
d_call: -
j_call: TRBJ2-7
cdr3_nt: TGTGCCAGCAGCTCCACCTACGAGCAGTACTTC
cdr3_aa: CASSSTYEQYF

v_call: TRBV28
clone_size: -
d_call: -
j_call: TRBJ2-7
cdr3_nt: TGTGCCAGCGAGATACGGCAGTACTTC
cdr3_aa: CASEIRQYF

v_call: TRBV9
clone_size: -
d_call: -
j_call: TRBJ2-1
cdr3_nt: TGTGCCAGCAGCGTAGTTGGGGGGGCGGGTGAGCAGTTCTTC
cdr3_aa: CASSVVGGAGEQFF

v_call: TRBV10-3
clone_size: -
d_call: TRBD1
j_call: TRBJ2-1
cdr3_nt: TGTGCCATCAGTGAAGGGGACAGCGCCTACAATGAGCAGTTCTTC
cdr3_aa: CAISEGDSAYNEQFF

v_call: TRBV4-2
clone_size: once
d_call: -
j_call: TRBJ1-2
cdr3_nt: TGTGCCAGCAGCCGTTGGACAGACACTAACTATGGCTACACCTTC
cdr3_aa: CASSRWTDTNYGYTF

v_call: TRBV10-3
clone_size: -
d_call: -
j_call: TRBJ1-5
cdr3_nt: TGTGCCACCCCAGGTCGTGTACCTAGCAATCAGCCCCAGCATTTT
cdr3_aa: CATPGRVPSNQPQHF

v_call: TRBV7-9
clone_size: -
d_call: -
j_call: TRBJ1-1
cdr3_nt: TGTGCCAGCAGCTTAGGTGGAGTATACACTGAAGCTTTCTTT
cdr3_aa: CASSLGGVYTEAFF

v_call: TRBV2
clone_size: -
d_call: TRBD1
j_call: TRBJ1-5
cdr3_nt: TGTGCCAGCAGCGACAGGGGTTTCGGCCAGCCCCAGCATTTT
cdr3_aa: CASSDRGFGQPQHF

v_call: TRBV11-2
clone_size: -
d_call: -
j_call: TRBJ1-3
cdr3_nt: TGTGCCAGCAGCGCGATGCAGGGGTATAGAAACACCATATATTTT
cdr3_aa: CASSAMQGYRNTIYF

v_call: TRBV10-3
clone_size: -
d_call: -
j_call: TRBJ1-3
cdr3_nt: TGTGCCATGGGGGCCTGGCCAAACACCATATATTTT
cdr3_aa: CAMGAWPNTIYF

v_call: TRBV6-6
clone_size: -
d_call: TRBD1
j_call: TRBJ1-1
cdr3_nt: TGTGCCAGCAGTTCCCCCCGTGGGACAGGGCATACTGAAGCTTTCTTT
cdr3_aa: CASSSPRGTGHTEAFF

v_call: TRBV2
clone_size: -
d_call: -
j_call: TRBJ1-1
cdr3_nt: TGTGCCAGCAGTGAAGTCGCATTAGCACAAGCGGCCGAGAACACTGAAGCTTTCTTT
cdr3_aa: CASSEVALAQAAENTEAFF

v_call: TRBV6-4
clone_size: -
d_call: TRBD2
j_call: TRBJ2-1
cdr3_nt: TGTGCCAGCAGCTTGCTAGCGGGGGACTACAATGAGCAGTTCTTC
cdr3_aa: CASSLLAGDYNEQFF

v_call: TRBV10-3
clone_size: -
d_call: -
j_call: TRBJ1-1
cdr3_nt: TGTGCCATCAGTGAGGGGGGGGACACTGAAGCTTTCTTT
cdr3_aa: CAISEGGDTEAFF

v_call: TRBV30
clone_size: once
d_call: -
j_call: TRBJ1-1
cdr3_nt: TGTGCCTGGAGTAGACATCCGAACACTGAAGCTTTCTTT
cdr3_aa: CAWSRHPNTEAFF

v_call: TRBV15
clone_size: -
d_call: -
j_call: TRBJ2-1
cdr3_nt: TGTGCCACCAGGGACAGTTTACGGAATGAGCAGTTCTTC
cdr3_aa: CATRDSLRNEQFF

v_call: TRBV19
clone_size: -
d_call: TRBD2
j_call: TRBJ2-1
cdr3_nt: TGTGCCAGTAGCACTAGCGGGTACAATGAGCAGTTCTTC
cdr3_aa: CASSTSGYNEQFF

v_call: TRBV4-3
clone_size: -
d_call: TRBD2
j_call: TRBJ2-7
cdr3_nt: TGCGCCAGCAGCCAAGATTTGGGACTAGCGGGGTTGGAGCAGTACTTC
cdr3_aa: CASSQDLGLAGLEQYF

v_call: TRBV4-3
clone_size: -
d_call: TRBD1
j_call: TRBJ2-1
cdr3_nt: TGCGCCAGCAGCCAAGGGACAGGGATGTCAAATGAGCAGTTCTTC
cdr3_aa: CASSQGTGMSNEQFF

v_call: TRBV5-6
clone_size: -
d_call: TRBD1
j_call: TRBJ1-2
cdr3_nt: TGTGCCAGCAGAAGCCCGGGACAGGTCCATGGCTACACCTTC
cdr3_aa: CASRSPGQVHGYTF

v_call: TRBV13
clone_size: -
d_call: TRBD1
j_call: TRBJ1-1
cdr3_nt: TGTGCCAGCAGCGCCGCCGGGACAGGGTACACTGAAGCTTTCTTT
cdr3_aa: CASSAAGTGYTEAFF

v_call: TRBV4-1
clone_size: -
d_call: TRBD1
j_call: TRBJ1-5
cdr3_nt: TGCGCATCAGCAGGGGGCCTCAGCGCAGGGCAGCCCCAGCATTTT
cdr3_aa: CASAGGLSAGQPQHF

v_call: TRBV19
clone_size: many
d_call: -
j_call: TRBJ1-1
cdr3_nt: TGTGCCAGTAGTACCGGAGGGACGGTCGCTGAAGCTTTCTTT
cdr3_aa: CASSTGGTVAEAFF

v_call: TRBV4-1
clone_size: -
d_call: TRBD1
j_call: TRBJ2-7
cdr3_nt: TGCGCCAGCAGCCTCCGGGACAGGGGGGACGAGCAGTACTTC
cdr3_aa: CASSLRDRGDEQYF

v_call: TRBV9
clone_size: -
d_call: TRBD1
j_call: TRBJ1-5
cdr3_nt: TGTGCCAGCAGCCCAACGGGACAGGGGGCCGGTGAGCCCCAGCATTTT
cdr3_aa: CASSPTGQGAGEPQHF

v_call: TRBV7-9
clone_size: -
d_call: TRBD1
j_call: TRBJ2-7
cdr3_nt: TGTGCCAGCAGTTTCGAAACGAGGAACAGGGGTTCCTACGAGCAGTACTTC
cdr3_aa: CASSFETRNRGSYEQYF

v_call: TRBV5-6
clone_size: -
d_call: TRBD2
j_call: TRBJ2-5
cdr3_nt: TGTGCCAGCAGCGCCAGACTAGCGGGGGGGCCCCCAGAGACCCAGTACTTC
cdr3_aa: CASSARLAGGPPETQYF

v_call: TRBV7-9
clone_size: -
d_call: -
j_call: TRBJ2-5
cdr3_nt: TGTGCCAGCAGCTCTATGGGATCGGGGATGGAGACCCAGTACTTC
cdr3_aa: CASSSMGSGMETQYF

v_call: TRBV30
clone_size: -
d_call: -
j_call: TRBJ1-2
cdr3_nt: TGTGCCTGGAGTGTACAATCAGGAGGTTATGGCTACACCTTC
cdr3_aa: CAWSVQSGGYGYTF

v_call: TRBV6-5
clone_size: -
d_call: TRBD1
j_call: TRBJ1-2
cdr3_nt: TGTGCCAGCAGTTATGCGGCAGGGGGCTATGGCTACACCTTC
cdr3_aa: CASSYAAGGYGYTF

v_call: TRBV7-2
clone_size: -
d_call: TRBD1
j_call: TRBJ1-1
cdr3_nt: TGTGCCAGCAGCTTAGGAGACAGGGTTGCTGAAGCTTTCTTT
cdr3_aa: CASSLGDRVAEAFF

v_call: TRBV5-1
clone_size: few
d_call: -
j_call: TRBJ2-3
cdr3_nt: TGCGCCAGCAGCTGGGGGGTGGCCAGTGTGGTGGGCACAGATACGCAGTATTTT
cdr3_aa: CASSWGVASVVGTDTQYF

v_call: TRBV2
clone_size: -
d_call: TRBD2
j_call: TRBJ2-3
cdr3_nt: TGTGCCAGCAGTGAATCATTAGCGGGAAGGACAGATACGCAGTATTTT
cdr3_aa: CASSESLAGRTDTQYF

v_call: TRBV4-1
clone_size: -
d_call: -
j_call: TRBJ2-7
cdr3_nt: TGCGCCAGCAGCGAACGACGGATGGCAGGCGAGCAGTACTTC
cdr3_aa: CASSERRMAGEQYF

v_call: TRBV10-1
clone_size: -
d_call: -
j_call: TRBJ2-7
cdr3_nt: TGCGCCAGCAGTGACGGAATGATCTCGGGCGAGCAGTACTTC
cdr3_aa: CASSDGMISGEQYF

v_call: TRBV15
clone_size: -
d_call: -
j_call: TRBJ2-7
cdr3_nt: TGTGCCACCAGCAGAGACCGTGGCGGGGTACTAGAGCAGTACTTC
cdr3_aa: CATSRDRGGVLEQYF

v_call: TRBV2
clone_size: once
d_call: TRBD1
j_call: TRBJ1-4
cdr3_nt: TGTGCCAGCAACCCGGGACAGTCAGCAATCGGTGAAAAACTGTTTTTT
cdr3_aa: CASNPGQSAIGEKLFF

v_call: TRBV27
clone_size: -
d_call: TRBD1
j_call: TRBJ2-5
cdr3_nt: TGTGCCAGCAGTTTATCGACAGGGGGTGTACAAGAGACCCAGTACTTC
cdr3_aa: CASSLSTGGVQETQYF

v_call: TRBV9
clone_size: -
d_call: -
j_call: TRBJ1-2
cdr3_nt: TGTGCCAGCAGCTTCAGTGATTACTATGGCTACACCTTC
cdr3_aa: CASSFSDYYGYTF

v_call: TRBV28
clone_size: -
d_call: -
j_call: TRBJ1-2
cdr3_nt: TGTGCCAGCAGTTTCCCCAGACAGAAGACTAACTATGGCTACACCTTC
cdr3_aa: CASSFPRQKTNYGYTF

v_call: TRBV19
clone_size: -
d_call: -
j_call: TRBJ1-2
cdr3_nt: TGTGCCAGTAGTACTGACGGGATCTATGGCTACACCTTC
cdr3_aa: CASSTDGIYGYTF

v_call: TRBV4-1
clone_size: -
d_call: TRBD2
j_call: TRBJ2-1
cdr3_nt: TGCGCCAGCAGCATTCGTAGCGGGGGGGCCTTTGATAATGAGCAGTTCTTC
cdr3_aa: CASSIRSGGAFDNEQFF

v_call: TRBV4-1
clone_size: once
d_call: TRBD1
j_call: TRBJ1-2
cdr3_nt: TGCGCCAGCAGCACTCGGAGGGGGGACAGGGTTTCTGGCTACACCTTC
cdr3_aa: CASSTRRGDRVSGYTF

v_call: TRBV15
clone_size: few
d_call: TRBD1
j_call: TRBJ1-6
cdr3_nt: TGTGCCACCCGTAGGGGGACAGAAAATTCACCCCTCCACTTT
cdr3_aa: CATRRGTENSPLHF

v_call: TRBV28
clone_size: -
d_call: TRBD1
j_call: TRBJ1-2
cdr3_nt: TGTGCCAGCGGTTCCCCGGGACAGAGGGCCGATCTATCGAGCTATGGCTACACCTTC
cdr3_aa: CASGSPGQRADLSSYGYTF